The 17 T cell receptor beta chains in this list originate from one sample, sequenced in a study of blood T cell repertoires in COVID-19. TCRdb's copy holds only in-frame clones and misses some; the assay was immunoSEQ multiplex PCR. The sample lists under 50,000 clones, 80% to 90% occurring once. The sequencing input was peripheral blood. Receptors originate from a human donor in a cohort sampled during active COVID-19.

The chain is built from TRBV7-2 and TRBJ2-7; 7 bases match TRBD2. Per the germline V gene, CDR1 is SGHTA and CDR2 is FQGNSA. This CDR3 has 15 amino acids. V lost 6 bases, J lost 4 bases, and 12 bases stayed unmatched. CDR3 loop: CASSVGPAGSYEQYF. Here the CDR3 DNA reads TGTGCCAGCAGTGTGGGGCCAGCGGGATCTTACGAGCAGTACTTC.

This sequence joins TRBV29-1 and TRBJ1-1; tentatively, D is TRBD1 (6 bases). The CDR3 loop spans 13 amino acids. Germline V gene sequence: CDR1 SQVTM, CDR2 ANQGSEA. Trimming took 4 bases from V and 2 from J, leaving 11 bases between them. In nucleotides, the CDR3 is TGCAGCGTTGCGGCGGGGGCCAACACTGAAGCTTTCTTT. This encodes CSVAAGANTEAFF.

CDR3 in DNA: TGTGCCAGCTCCTTTAGGGGTTTCGACGAGCAGTACTTC. Translation: CASSFRGFDEQYF. The V call is TRBV6-5, the J call TRBJ2-7, with D possibly TRBD1 on 5 matching bases. Germline values: CDR1 MNHEY, CDR2 SVGAGI. CDR3 size: 13 residues. Deletions cut 8 bases from V and 5 bases from J, with 16 bases between.

CDR3 sequence (DNA): TGTGCCAGCTCACGCCCTCAGAACAGGGTGGTCGACATTCAGTACTTC. Protein: CASSRPQNRVVDIQYF. The V gene is TRBV18, the J gene TRBJ2-4; weak D call: TRBD1 (6 bases). Germline lookup yields CDR1 KGHSH and CDR2 LQKENI. The CDR3 extends over 16 amino acids. Deletions cut 4 bases from V and 8 bases from J, with 21 bases between.

The J gene is TRBJ1-1, the V gene TRBV20-1, with D perhaps TRBD1 (5 bases). Between the trimmed V and J ends, which lost 3 bases and 10 bases, there was a span of 12 bases. The CDR3 contains 11 residues. Per the germline V gene, CDR1 is DFQATT and CDR2 is SNEGSKA (reference sequence). The CDR3 spells CSARQGQRAFF. The CDR3, as DNA: TGCAGTGCTAGGCAGGGTCAACGAGCTTTCTTT.

V and J are TRBV4-3 and TRBJ2-7, with 15 bases matching TRBD2. The CDR3 loop spans 18 amino acids. CDR1 is LGHNA and CDR2 is YSLEER in the germline V gene. V was pared by 0 bases and J by 1 base, with 4 bases of the junction left unmatched. CDR3 region: CASSQEGLAGGQSYEQYF. The CDR3 DNA reads TGCGCCAGCAGCCAAGAGGGACTAGCGGGAGGTCAGTCCTACGAGCAGTACTTC.

The chain joins TRBV27 to TRBJ2-7; possibly TRBD2 for D (6 bases). From germline, CDR1 is MNHEY and CDR2 SMNVEV (reference sequence). V lost 1 base, J lost 0 bases, and 13 bases lay in between. This CDR3 has 16 residues. This chain's CDR3 is CASSLFRGLSSYEQYF. As DNA, the CDR3 is TGTGCCAGCAGTTTATTTCGGGGACTGAGCTCCTACGAGCAGTACTTC.

V usage is TRBV19 and J usage is TRBJ1-2; possible D gene TRBD1, 5 bases. V dropped 1 base and J dropped 2 bases, with 8 bases sitting between them. There are 14 residues in the CDR3. Germline CDR1 LNHDA, CDR2 SQIVND (reference sequence). Written as DNA, the CDR3 is TGTGCCAGTAGTATAGCGACAGCCAACTATGGCTACACCTTC. Translated: CASSIATANYGYTF.

The chain has TRBV9 and TRBJ1-5; 8 bases are a match to TRBD1. The CDR3 runs 17 residues. V shed 3 bases, J shed 4 bases, and the junction held 12 bases outside the gene matches. Per germline, CDR1 SGDLS and CDR2 YYNGEE. CDR3 nucleotide sequence: TGTGCCAGCAGCGCCGGGACAGGTGACGTCTGGAATCAGCCCCAGCATTTT. Translating it yields CASSAGTGDVWNQPQHF.

The chain carries TRBV7-3 and TRBJ2-7, with a possible D match to TRBD2 (6 bases). The CDR3 spans 15 residues. Deletions cut 8 bases from V and 3 bases from J, with 20 bases between. The germline gives CDR1 SGHTA, CDR2 FQGTGA. This chain's CDR3 is CASSLRASDIYEQYF. CDR3 bases: TGTGCCAGCTCCCTCCGGGCTAGCGATATCTACGAGCAGTACTTC.

This rearrangement joins TRBV5-5 to TRBJ1-1; D call uncertain. Germline V gene data show CDR1 as SGHKS and CDR2 as YYEKEE (reference sequence). The CDR3 length is 15 residues. V lost 3 bases to trimming and J lost 1 base, with 13 bases between them. CDR3 amino acids: CASSSPPRGNTEAFF. The DNA of the CDR3 is TGTGCCAGCAGCTCCCCCCCGCGAGGGAACACTGAAGCTTTCTTT.

The genes are TRBV7-8 and TRBJ2-1; TRBD2 matches 10 bases. The V gene end was trimmed by 7 bases and the J gene end by 9 bases; junction bases not matched to a gene: 9. The CDR3 is 14 amino acids. Germline CDR1 is SGHVS and CDR2 is FQNEAQ. The DNA for the CDR3 is TGTGCCAGCATCATTCTAGCGGGAGTCGGTGAGCAGTTCTTC. Translated: CASIILAGVGEQFF. The variable domain in full, with the rest retrieved from reference TRBV7-8 and TRBJ2-1, is GAGVSQSPRYKVAKRGQDVALRCDPISGHVSLFWYQQALGQGPEFLTYFQNEAQLDKSGLPSDRFFAERPEGSVSTLKIQRTQQEDSAVYLCASIILAGVGEQFFGPGTRLTVL.

In its sample, this clone was seen a few times. The V call is TRBV2, the J call TRBJ1-1; 11 nucleotides align to TRBD1. CDR1 is SNHLY and CDR2 is FYNNEI in the germline V gene. V gave up 6 bases and J gave up 4 bases; unmatched junction bases: 4. This CDR3 has 14 residues. The CDR3 spells CASRKGQGGTEAFF. In DNA, the CDR3 is TGTGCCAGCAGGAAGGGACAGGGGGGCACTGAAGCTTTCTTT.

The V and J genes are TRBV18 and TRBJ2-4; 7 bases are shared with TRBD1. CDR3 length: 15 residues. Germline V lookup: CDR1 KGHSH, CDR2 LQKENI. V was pared by 2 bases and J by 5 bases, with 6 bases of the junction left unmatched. CDR3 loop: CASSPRTGWENIQYF. The CDR3 coding sequence is TGTGCCAGCTCACCAAGGACAGGTTGGGAAAACATTCAGTACTTC.

The chain is built from TRBV6-1 and TRBJ1-1, with D possibly matching TRBD1 (5 bases). Germline CDR1 is MNHNS and CDR2 is SASEGT. The CDR3 spans 13 residues. V was cut by 4 bases and J by 1 base, with 7 bases left in between. The CDR3 nucleotides are TGTGCCAGCAGTGGGGACTCGAACACTGAAGCTTTCTTT. Protein product: CASSGDSNTEAFF.

The chain is built from TRBV29-1 and TRBJ2-7; TRBD1 agrees at 7 bases. Germline CDR1 and CDR2: SQVTM and ANQGSEA. CDR3 size: 14 residues. Trimming at V came to 2 bases and at J to 6 bases, leaving 10 bases not matched to a gene. CDR3 nucleotide sequence: TGCAGCGTTGAAAATGGCGTAGGGGGCGGCGAGCAGTACTTC. Translation: CSVENGVGGGEQYF.

The chain links TRBV7-2 to TRBJ2-7; perhaps TRBD2 as D (5 bases). Deletions cut 0 bases from V and 4 bases from J, with 13 bases between. Germline CDR1 SGHTA, CDR2 FQGNSA. The CDR3 has 15 amino acids. The CDR3 protein is CASSLARGSRYEQYF. CDR3 nucleotides: TGTGCCAGCAGCTTAGCCAGAGGGAGTAGGTACGAGCAGTACTTC.